This T cell receptor (beta chain) was captured by sequencing in a study of early T cells in non-severe SARS-CoV-2 infection. Study information: Chains were not paired, and sequencing was done on bulk RNA from unsorted whole blood. Whole-study results and caveats: Matching with VDJdb favored anti-spike CD8 responses (missing private and CD4 specificities).

The CDR3 length is 17 residues. Germline V gene lookup returns CDR1 SGHAT and CDR2 FQDESV (reference sequence). V lost 5 bases and J lost 7; bases outside the gene matches: 10. This clonotype turned up a few times. Its antigen remains unknown. Individual cDNA molecules were tagged with unique molecular identifiers. TCRdb processed the 5' RACE reads anew with MiXCR; each CDR3 protein has one entry. Of over 50,000 distinct CDR3 sequences listed, roughly 7.6% are singletons. The TCR originated in an adult who was a healthcare worker with PCR-confirmed SARS-CoV-2 infection or an uninfected control (not recorded which). The specimen comprised whole blood, sampled at baseline. V usage is TRBV11-1 and J usage is TRBJ2-2; 13 bases match TRBD2. The CDR3 bases are TGTGCCAGCAGCCCGGGACTAGCGGGAAAGATTATCGGGGAGCTGTTTTTT. The encoded protein is CASSPGLAGKIIGELFF.